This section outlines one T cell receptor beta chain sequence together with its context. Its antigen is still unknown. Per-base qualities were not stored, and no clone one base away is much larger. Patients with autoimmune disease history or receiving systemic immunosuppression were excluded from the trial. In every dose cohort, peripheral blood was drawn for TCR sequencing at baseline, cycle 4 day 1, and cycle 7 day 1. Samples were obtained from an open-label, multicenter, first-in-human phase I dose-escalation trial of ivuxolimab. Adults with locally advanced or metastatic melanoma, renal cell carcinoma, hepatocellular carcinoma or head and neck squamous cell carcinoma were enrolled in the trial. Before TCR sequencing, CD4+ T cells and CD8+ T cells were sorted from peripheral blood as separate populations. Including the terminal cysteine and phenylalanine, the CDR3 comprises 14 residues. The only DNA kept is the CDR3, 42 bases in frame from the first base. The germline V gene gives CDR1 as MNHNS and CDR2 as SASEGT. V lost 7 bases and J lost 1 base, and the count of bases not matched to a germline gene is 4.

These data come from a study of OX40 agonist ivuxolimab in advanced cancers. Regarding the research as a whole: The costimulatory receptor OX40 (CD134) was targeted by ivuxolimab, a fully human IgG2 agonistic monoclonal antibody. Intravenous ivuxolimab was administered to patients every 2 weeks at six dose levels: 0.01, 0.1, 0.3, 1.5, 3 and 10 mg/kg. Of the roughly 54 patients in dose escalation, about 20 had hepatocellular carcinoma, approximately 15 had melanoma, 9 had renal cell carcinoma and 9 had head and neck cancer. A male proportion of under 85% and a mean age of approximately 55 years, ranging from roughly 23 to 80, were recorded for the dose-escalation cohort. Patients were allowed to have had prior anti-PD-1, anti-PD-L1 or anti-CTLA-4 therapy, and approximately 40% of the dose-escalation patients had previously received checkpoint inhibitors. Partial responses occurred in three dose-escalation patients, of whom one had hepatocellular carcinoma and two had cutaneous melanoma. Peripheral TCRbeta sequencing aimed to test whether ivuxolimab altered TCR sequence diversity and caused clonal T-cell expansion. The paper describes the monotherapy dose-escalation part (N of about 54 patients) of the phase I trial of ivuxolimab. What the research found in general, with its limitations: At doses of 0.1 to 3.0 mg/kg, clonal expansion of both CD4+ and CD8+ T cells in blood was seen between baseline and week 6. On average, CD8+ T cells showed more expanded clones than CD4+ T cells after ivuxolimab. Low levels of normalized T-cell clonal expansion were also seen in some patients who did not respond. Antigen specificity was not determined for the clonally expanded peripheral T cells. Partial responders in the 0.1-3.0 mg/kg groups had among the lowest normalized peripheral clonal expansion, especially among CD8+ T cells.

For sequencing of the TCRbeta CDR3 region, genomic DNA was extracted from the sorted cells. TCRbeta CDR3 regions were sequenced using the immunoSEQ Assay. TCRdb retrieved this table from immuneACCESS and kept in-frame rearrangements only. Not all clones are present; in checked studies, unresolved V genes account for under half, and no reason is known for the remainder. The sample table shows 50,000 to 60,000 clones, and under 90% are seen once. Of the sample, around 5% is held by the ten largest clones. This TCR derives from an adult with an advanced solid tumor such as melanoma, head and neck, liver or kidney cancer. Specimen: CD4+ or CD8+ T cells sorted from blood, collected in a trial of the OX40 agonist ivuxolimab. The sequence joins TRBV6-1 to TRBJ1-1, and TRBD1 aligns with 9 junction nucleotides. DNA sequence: TGTGCCAGCATCCTGGGACAGGGGAACACTGAAGCTTTCTTT. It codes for CASILGQGNTEAFF.